A single sample gave rise to the 31 T cell receptor beta chains below, sequenced in a study of blood T cell repertoires in COVID-19. The method was immunoSEQ multiplex PCR; TCRdb's version includes in-frame clones alone and lacks a portion of them. The sample records about 200,000 clones, 80% to 85% being singletons. Specimen: PBMCs or T cells enriched from blood (not recorded which). Receptors were obtained from a man aged 40-55 years who had recovered from COVID-19.

The J gene is TRBJ1-5, the V gene TRBV27; TRBD1 matches 7 bases. V gave up 7 bases and J gave up 2 bases; unmatched junction bases: 8. This CDR3 has 15 amino acids. Germline V gene sequence: CDR1 MNHEY, CDR2 SMNVEV (reference sequence). The DNA for the CDR3 is TGTGCCAGCAATCACAGGGGCCTCCGCAATCAGCCCCAGCATTTT. This sequence encodes CASNHRGLRNQPQHF.

This chain uses TRBV5-4 with TRBJ2-7; 9 positions match TRBD1. V was pared by 3 bases and J by 1 base, with 8 bases of the junction left unmatched. Per the germline V gene, CDR1 is SGHNT and CDR2 is YYREEE (reference sequence). The length of the CDR3 is 16 residues. The CDR3 spells CASSSRGGTGSYEQYF. CDR3 sequence (DNA): TGTGCCAGCAGCTCCCGTGGGGGGACAGGGTCCTACGAGCAGTACTTC.

Only one count was recorded for this clone. This chain uses TRBV7-9 with TRBJ2-3; D not resolved. CDR1 and CDR2 from the germline V gene are SEHNR and FQNEAQ (reference sequence). V dropped 5 bases and J dropped 0 bases, with 12 bases sitting between them. The CDR3 contains 15 residues. As DNA, the CDR3 is TGTGCCAGCAGCAAACCGACTGTTAGCACAGATACGCAGTATTTT. Protein product: CASSKPTVSTDTQYF.

The chain couples TRBV19 to TRBJ2-3; 8 nucleotides line up with TRBD1. The CDR3 loop spans 16 amino acids. With V trimmed by 3 bases and J by 2 bases, 7 bases remained unmatched. The germline gives CDR1 LNHDA, CDR2 SQIVND (reference sequence). DNA of the CDR3: TGTGCCAGTAGTATTGGTGGGACAGGCATCACAGATACGCAGTATTTT. Translated: CASSIGGTGITDTQYF.

The chain is built from TRBV4-2 and TRBJ2-7, with D tentatively TRBD2 (6 bases). V lost 3 bases, J lost 2 bases, and 14 bases lay in between. The CDR3 has 15 residues. Germline loops: CDR1 LGHNA, CDR2 YNFKEQ. The CDR3, as DNA: TGTGCCAGCAGCCACGCTCCGGGGGTAGCCTACGAGCAGTACTTC. Translated, it gives CASSHAPGVAYEQYF.

The V gene is TRBV19, the J gene TRBJ1-2; a weak D match, TRBD1 (6 bases). Germline V gives CDR1 LNHDA, CDR2 SQIVND (reference sequence). This CDR3 contains 15 residues. V was shortened by 10 bases and J by 0 bases, with 18 bases between the two germline ends. CDR3 loop: CATRANRATNYGYTF. DNA for the CDR3: TGTGCCACCCGGGCCAACAGGGCTACTAACTATGGCTACACCTTC.

This chain links TRBV23-1 with TRBJ1-2; D remains unclear. TRBV23-1 is sorted into the ORF group, with uncertain function. Trimming stripped 3 bases from V and 4 bases from J, with 12 bases between. The CDR3 runs 14 residues. The CDR3 loop is CASSHSDFPYGYTF. DNA for the CDR3: TGCGCCAGCAGTCACTCAGACTTCCCCTATGGCTACACCTTC.

The CDR3 DNA sequence: TGCAGCGTTTGGGTCAGAGCGGGGGCCTCCTACAATGAGCAGTTCTTC. Translating gives CSVWVRAGASYNEQFF. The chain recombines TRBV29-1 with TRBJ2-1; 8 bases match TRBD2. Losses at the gene ends were 5 bases for V and 0 bases for J; bases not matched to a gene: 9. Germline V lookup: CDR1 SQVTM, CDR2 ANQGSEA. This CDR3 has 16 amino acids.

The rearrangement links TRBV11-2 to TRBJ1-3; 7 nucleotides align to TRBD1. V dropped 6 bases and J dropped 0; count of bases not matched to a gene: 8. Germline CDR1 SGHAT, CDR2 FQNNGV. The CDR3 is made up of 16 amino acids. The DNA of the CDR3 is TGTGCCAGCAGAAGGGGACAGTCAGACTCTGGAAACACCATATATTTT. It yields the protein CASRRGQSDSGNTIYF.

The gene calls are TRBV9 and TRBJ1-5, with a possible D match to TRBD1 (5 bases). With 0 bases removed from V and 3 bases from J, the gap between germline ends came to 10 bases. The CDR3 extends over 15 amino acids. Germline CDR1 is SGDLS and CDR2 is YYNGEE. This CDR3 reads CASSVDGGDNQPQHF. The DNA of the CDR3 is TGTGCCAGCAGCGTAGACGGGGGGGACAATCAGCCCCAGCATTTT.

This chain links TRBV4-2 with TRBJ1-1; tentative D call: TRBD1 (6 bases). The germline V and J ends were trimmed by 0 bases and 6 bases, with 14 bases remaining between them. Germline values: CDR1 LGHNA, CDR2 YNFKEQ. CDR3 size: 15 residues. CDR3 residues: CASSQEHTGSSEAFF. In nucleotides, the CDR3 is TGTGCCAGCAGCCAAGAGCACACAGGGAGCTCTGAAGCTTTCTTT.

In nucleotides, the CDR3 is TGCGCCAGCAGCTTCCGGGACACCCTCGAGCAGTACTTC. Residues: CASSFRDTLEQYF. J is TRBJ2-7 and V is TRBV5-1, with D possibly TRBD1 on 6 matching bases. This CDR3 is built from 13 residues. V shed 2 bases and J shed 6 bases, with 12 bases lying between them. Germline CDR1 reads SGHRS; CDR2 reads YFSETQ.

This sequence joins TRBV5-1 and TRBJ2-1; D might be TRBD1 (6 bases). With 0 bases removed from V and 3 bases from J, the gap between germline ends came to 10 bases. CDR3 length equals 15 residues. Germline-derived CDR1 and CDR2 are SGHRS and YFSETQ. Here the CDR3 reads CASSLGTAIYNEQFF. As DNA, the CDR3 is TGCGCCAGCAGCTTGGGGACAGCGATCTACAATGAGCAGTTCTTC.

The CDR3 nucleotides read TGTGCCAGCAGCGCGAGCGGGGGGGGAAGCAATTCACCCCTCCACTTT. It translates to CASSASGGGSNSPLHF. The chain joins TRBV5-4 to TRBJ1-6; D is possibly TRBD1 (5 bases). Looked up from germline, CDR1 is SGHNT and CDR2 is YYREEE (reference sequence). Trimming removed 4 bases at V and 7 bases at J, with 18 bases between. The CDR3 contains 16 residues.

V gene TRBV7-9 combines with J gene TRBJ1-2; 9 nucleotides agree with TRBD1. CDR1 is SEHNR and CDR2 is FQNEAQ in the germline V gene (reference sequence). V gave up 6 bases and J gave up 4 bases; unmatched junction bases: 6. The CDR3 covers 14 residues. The CDR3 loop reads CASRWGQGGYGYTF. DNA for the CDR3: TGTGCCAGCAGGTGGGGACAGGGCGGCTATGGCTACACCTTC.

This clone was seen more than once but under ten times. This sequence joins TRBV7-2 and TRBJ1-6; 7 nucleotides agree with TRBD1. This CDR3 has 17 residues. Germline CDR1 is SGHTA and CDR2 is FQGNSA. With 3 bases clipped from V and 3 bases from J, the junction kept 8 bases outside the gene matches. The CDR3 nucleotides are TGTGCCAGCAGCTTGGGGGGACAGCGCAGCTATAATTCACCCCTCCACTTT. Its protein product is CASSLGGQRSYNSPLHF.

The genes are TRBV11-2 and TRBJ1-5, with a possible D match to TRBD1 (6 bases). The CDR3 is 15 amino acids. Trimming pared 2 bases from V and 5 bases from J, leaving 13 bases between. Germline-derived CDR1 and CDR2 are SGHAT and FQNNGV. In nucleotides, the CDR3 is TGTGCCAGCAGCTTAAGTAGGGCAGGGGATCAGCCCCAGCATTTT. This sequence encodes CASSLSRAGDQPQHF.

As for this clone: This sample also contains other DNA sequences that code for the same CDR3. The rearrangement joins TRBV9 to TRBJ2-1; 15 bases match TRBD2. The germline V gene has CDR1 SGDLS and CDR2 YYNGEE. This CDR3 has 16 amino acids. V lost 4 bases to trimming and J lost 4 bases; unmatched junction nucleotides: 3. CDR3 residues: CASSPGTSGGYNEQFF. DNA for the CDR3: TGTGCCAGCAGCCCTGGGACTAGCGGGGGGTACAATGAGCAGTTCTTC.

This chain connects TRBV7-9 to TRBJ1-6, with a weak D call TRBD1 (6 bases). Trimming pared 3 bases from V and 5 bases from J, leaving 11 bases between. Germline V gene sequence: CDR1 SEHNR, CDR2 FQNEAQ (reference sequence). The CDR3 runs 15 residues. The CDR3 reads CASSFGSGDNSPLHF. The CDR3 DNA reads TGTGCCAGCAGCTTTGGTTCAGGGGATAATTCACCCCTCCACTTT.

The chain joins TRBV7-2 to TRBJ1-1; unclear D gene. Germline CDR1 and CDR2: SGHTA and FQGNSA. The CDR3 has 13 residues. V lost 2 bases and J lost 5, with 9 bases in between. The CDR3 protein is CASSLLTGTEAFF. In DNA, the CDR3 is TGTGCCAGCAGCTTACTAACGGGGACTGAAGCTTTCTTT. The variable domain in full, with the rest retrieved from reference TRBV7-2 and TRBJ1-1, is GAGVSQSPSNKVTEKGKDVELRCDPISGHTALYWYRQSLGQGLEFLIYFQGNSAPDKSGLPSDRFSAERTGGSVSTLTIQRTQQEDSAVYLCASSLLTGTEAFFGQGTRLTVV.

This clone was counted a single time. The gene calls are TRBV6-5 and TRBJ1-1, with D possibly being TRBD1 (5 bases). The V end was cut by 7 bases, the J end by 7 bases, with 13 bases between. The CDR3 sequence is 12 residues long. The germline V gene encodes CDR1 MNHEY and CDR2 SVGAGI. CDR3 amino acids: CASIRGVDEAFF. The CDR3 DNA sequence: TGTGCCAGCATCCGGGGGGTAGATGAAGCTTTCTTT.

The chain couples TRBV6-1 to TRBJ2-1, with TRBD1 matching 9 bases. This CDR3 is built from 15 residues. Germline V gene sequence: CDR1 MNHNS, CDR2 SASEGT. V dropped 5 bases and J dropped 7; count of bases not matched to a gene: 9. CDR3 sequence reads: CASSPGTGRVNEQFF. CDR3 DNA: TGTGCCAGCAGTCCCGGGACAGGGAGAGTTAATGAGCAGTTCTTC.

The chain uses TRBV6-5 and TRBJ1-2; possibly TRBD1 for D (5 bases). The CDR3 extends over 14 amino acids. Germline CDR1 and CDR2: MNHEY and SVGAGI. The V and J ends lost 5 bases and 4 bases respectively, with 14 bases between them. The CDR3 coding sequence is TGTGCCAGCAGTCCTGACCAGGGCCTCTATGGCTACACCTTC. Residues: CASSPDQGLYGYTF.

The chain carries TRBV7-2 and TRBJ2-3, with 8 bases lining up with TRBD1. This CDR3 is built from 16 residues. Germline trimming cut 2 bases from V and 6 bases from J; bases unmatched to any gene: 10. The germline V gene has CDR1 SGHTA and CDR2 FQGNSA. The CDR3 spells CASSLFRDRFTDTQYF. The DNA of the CDR3 is TGTGCCAGCAGCTTATTCCGGGACAGGTTTACCGATACGCAGTATTTT.

The chain recombines TRBV18 with TRBJ1-6, with D possibly TRBD1 on 6 matching bases. Looked up from germline, CDR1 is KGHSH and CDR2 is LQKENI. This CDR3 has 15 amino acids. Trimming took off 1 base at V and 10 bases at J, with 14 bases between the two ends. The CDR3 sequence is CASSPLTGSSSPLHF. The CDR3, as DNA: TGTGCCAGCTCACCACTTACAGGGTCGTCGTCACCCCTCCACTTT. The variable domain in full, with the rest retrieved from reference TRBV18 and TRBJ1-6, is NAGVMQNPRHLVRRRGQEARLRCSPMKGHSHVYWYRQLPEEGLKFMVYLQKENIIDESGMPKERFSAEFPKEGPSILRIQQVVRGDSAAYFCASSPLTGSSSPLHFGNGTRLTVT.

The chain is built from TRBV19 and TRBJ1-1; TRBD1 matches 7 bases. The CDR3 consists of 15 residues. After removal of 5 bases from V and 8 bases from J, the junction contained 14 bases not matched to a gene. Germline V gene data show CDR1 as LNHDA and CDR2 as SQIVND (reference sequence). The CDR3 bases are TGTGCCAGTAGTTCCCGCAACTTCCGACAGGGCGAAGCTTTCTTT. It specifies CASSSRNFRQGEAFF.

The genes are TRBV28 and TRBJ2-7; TRBD1 matches at 8 bases. With 2 bases clipped from V and 1 base from J, the junction kept 4 bases outside the gene matches. The germline CDR1 and CDR2 sequences are MDHEN and SYDVKM. The CDR3 has 15 residues. The CDR3 DNA follows: TGTGCCAGCAGTTTAGACAGGGGTCAGTCCTACGAGCAGTACTTC. Its protein product is CASSLDRGQSYEQYF.

There are a few counts of this clone. CDR3 sequence: CASSLQGQGNTEAFF. CDR3 DNA: TGTGCCAGCAGCTTGCAAGGACAGGGCAACACTGAAGCTTTCTTT. The V and J genes are TRBV5-6 and TRBJ1-1, with 8 bases fitting TRBD1. The length of the CDR3 is 15 residues. V lost 1 base, J lost 2 bases, and 4 bases stayed unmatched. The germline V gene encodes CDR1 SGHDT and CDR2 YYEEEE.

The V call is TRBV7-9, the J call TRBJ1-6; D call uncertain. Germline V gives CDR1 SEHNR, CDR2 FQNEAQ (reference sequence). With 0 bases removed from V and 7 bases from J, the gap between germline ends came to 13 bases. This CDR3 is 16 amino acids long. The DNA of the CDR3 is TGTGCCAGCAGCTTAGCGGGCAGCCGACCAAATTCACCCCTCCACTTT. Protein sequence: CASSLAGSRPNSPLHF.

The chain recombines TRBV19 with TRBJ2-5; 7 bases map to TRBD2. V trimming: 7 bases; J trimming: 7 bases; junction bases outside the gene matches: 6. The CDR3 runs 12 residues. In germline, CDR1 is LNHDA, CDR2 SQIVND (reference sequence). The CDR3 loop is CASTPTGGTQYF. The CDR3 nucleotides are TGTGCCAGTACCCCAACGGGAGGGACCCAGTACTTC.

In its sample, this clone was seen once. The rearrangement uses TRBV13 and TRBJ2-3; 11 nucleotides match TRBD2. The CDR3 runs to 18 residues. Losses at the gene ends were 4 bases for V and 0 bases for J; bases not matched to a gene: 9. CDR1 is PRHDT, CDR2 FYEKMQ, per germline (reference sequence). CDR3 amino acids: CASSSREWTSGSTDTQYF. CDR3 coding DNA: TGTGCCAGCAGCTCCCGTGAGTGGACTAGCGGGAGCACAGATACGCAGTATTTT.